The 17 T cell receptor beta chains listed next were all sequenced from one sample in a study of tumor-infiltrating lymphocytes in primary liver carcinoma. Co-extraction of both nucleic acids (RNA and DNA) used about 20-33 mg of unsorted bulk tissue. Using a constant-region primer together with ProtoScript II reverse transcriptase, TCR beta cDNA was made from 450 to 600 ng of total RNA. Amplification in three nested multiplex PCR rounds with slightly modified ARM-PCR gave rise to TCR beta libraries. Forward primers for TRBV1-TRBV30 and a C-beta reverse primer served the first two PCR rounds, at about 9 cycles each. From the multiplex PCR reads, TCRdb called clonotypes with MiXCR, one entry per CDR3 protein. The repertoire has tens of thousands of distinct CDR3 sequences, approximately 70% of them found once; the top ten carry roughly 19%. The sample taken for sequencing was liver tumor tissue from sampling region 2. Sample subset: tumor region T2, inferior pole. Receptors originate from a man aged 35-49 years with primary liver carcinoma and hepatitis B virus infection.

This clonotype was seen more than once but under ten times. This may be a read error: a much more frequent sequence differs by one nucleotide. The chain joins TRBV24-1 to TRBJ2-7, with D perhaps assigned TRBD1 or TRBD2 (5 bases each). Germline V CDR1 and CDR2: KGHDR, SFDVKD. The CDR3 has 11 residues. The CDR3 region has the DNA TGTGTCACCAGTGATGGGGGCGAGCAGTACTTC. Encoded protein: CVTSDGGEQYF.

Details on this clonotype: An end of the junction does not agree with germline; a read error may underlie this. V and J are TRBV7-8 and TRBJ2-5; possible D gene TRBD2, 5 bases. Germline-derived CDR1 and CDR2 are SGHVS and FQNEAQ. This CDR3 is 11 amino acids long. This CDR3 is CARSPGETQCF. Here the CDR3 DNA reads TGTGCCCGCAGCCCCGGGGAGACCCAGTGCTTC.

Of note for this clonotype: A read error may explain this, as a much larger clone is one base away. The V call is TRBV5-1, the J call TRBJ1-3; D possibly corresponds to TRBD1 (5 bases). The CDR3 extends over 17 amino acids. Per the germline V gene, CDR1 is SGHRS and CDR2 is YFSETQ. Trimming took 0 bases from V and 0 from J, leaving 13 bases between them. CDR3 amino acids: CASSLDLLGVSGNTIYF. The CDR3 coding sequence is TGCGCCAGCAGCTTGGACCTACTAGGGGTCTCTGGAAACACCATATATTTT.

A word on this clonotype: Sequence at one end of the junction differs from germline and may be a read error. This chain joins TRBV6-2 or TRBV6-3 and TRBJ2-3; D remains unclear. The CDR3 has 15 amino acids. In germline, CDR1 is MNHEY, CDR2 SVGEGT. DNA for the CDR3: TGTGCCAACAATAAGGCTTCATGGAGCACAGATACACAGTATTTT. Translated: CANNKASWSTDTQYF.

As regards this clonotype: At one of its ends the junction is not consistent with the germline gene, which may arise from a read error. The chain employs TRBV10-3 and TRBJ1-2; no reliable D call. CDR1 and CDR2 (germline): ENHRY, SYGVKD. The CDR3 sequence is 14 residues long. CDR3 sequence: CAISVFQLADGYTF. The CDR3, as DNA: TGTGCCATCAGTGTGTTCCAATTGGCGGATGGCTACACATTC.

The gene calls are TRBV11-1 and TRBJ2-7, with 8 nucleotides matching TRBD1. The germline V gene encodes CDR1 SGHAT and CDR2 FQDESV (reference sequence). Trimming removed 4 bases from V and 5 bases from J; junction bases left unmatched: 10. The CDR3 contains 15 residues. The CDR3 nucleotides read TGTGCCAGCAGCTCGCTCCCAGGGGGCGCCCACGAGCAGTACTTC. This codes for CASSSLPGGAHEQYF. The whole variable domain, filled in from reference TRBV11-1 and TRBJ2-7, reads EAEVAQSPRYKITEKSQAVAFWCDPISGHATLYWYRQILGQGPELLVQFQDESVVDDSQLPKDRFSAERLKGVDSTLKIQPAELGDSAMYLCASSSLPGGAHEQYFGPGTRLTVT.

Remarks on this clonotype: One end of the junction varies from germline; a read error may be responsible. This sequence joins TRBV11-1 and TRBJ2-4; 13 nucleotides agree with TRBD2. CDR1 is SGHAT and CDR2 is FQDESV in the germline V gene (reference sequence). The CDR3 is made up of 17 amino acids. This chain's CDR3 is CVSDFPGTSGTKNIQYF. The CDR3 nucleotides read TGTGTCAGCGACTTTCCCGGGACTAGCGGGACCAAAAACATCCAATACTTC.

As concerns this clonotype: Here the CDR3 omits its conserved ending phenylalanine or tryptophan, so a read error is the likely source. The DNA is omitted, as the CDR3 cannot be located on it reliably, and the CDR3 follows TCRdb's listing. V usage is TRBV4-1 and J usage is TRBJ2-2; the table's D call, TRBD2, has no DNA check behind it. The germline V gene has CDR1 MGHRA and CDR2 YSYEKL. The CDR3 has 14 amino acids, counting both end residues. CDR3 in amino acids: CACGQLTLSGELIS.

About this clonotype: One end of the junction does not line up with germline, which may come from a read error. The rearrangement uses TRBV14 and TRBJ2-1; the D gene is possibly TRBD2 (5 bases). The CDR3 is 15 residues long. The germline V gene encodes CDR1 SGHDN and CDR2 FVKESK. CDR3 sequence: CASSALGGSYNERFF. The CDR3 nucleotides are TGTGCCAGCAGCGCGTTAGGAGGAAGCTACAATGAGCGGTTCTTC. Full variable domain (remainder filled in from reference TRBV14 and TRBJ2-1): EAGVTQFPSHSVIEKGQTVTLRCDPISGHDNLYWYRRVMGKEIKFLLHFVKESKQDESGMPNNRFLAERTGGTYSTLKVQPAELEDSGVYFCASSALGGSYNERFFGPGTRLTVL.

Remarks on this clonotype: Relative to the germline gene, one junction end is altered; a read error may explain this. The gene calls are TRBV11-2 and TRBJ2-7; D ambiguous. Germline lookup yields CDR1 SGHAT and CDR2 FQNNGV. The length of the CDR3 is 15 residues. CDR3 residues: CASSLRWTWENEQHF. CDR3 in DNA: TGTGCCAGCAGCTTACGATGGACGTGGGAAAACGAGCAGCATTTC.

This clonotype was detected a few times. Germline and junction disagree at one end, which may indicate a read error. The chain recombines TRBV29-1 with TRBJ2-5; D perhaps matches TRBD1 (6 bases). Germline loops: CDR1 SQVTM, CDR2 ANQGSEA. The CDR3 is 15 residues long. The CDR3 nucleotides read TGCAGCGTTGAAGCGGACAGAGGGCGAACAGAGGCCCAGTACTTC. Its translation: CSVEADRGRTEAQYF.

The CDR3 DNA is TGTGCCAGCTCACCCCCAGAGACCCAGTACTTC. Translating gives CASSPPETQYF. The chain links TRBV18 to TRBJ2-5; no definite D call. CDR1 KGHSH and CDR2 LQKENI come from the germline V gene. This CDR3 is built from 11 residues. V lost 3 bases to trimming and J lost 4 bases, with 3 bases between them.

As for this clonotype: The CDR3 does not close with the conserved phenylalanine or tryptophan, likely indicating a read error. The DNA is left out, because the CDR3 cannot be placed on it with certainty; the CDR3 is given as TCRdb lists it. The chain links TRBV19 to TRBJ1-5. Germline V gene lookup returns CDR1 LNHDA and CDR2 SQIVND (reference sequence). Termini included, the CDR3 measures 13 amino acids. Here the CDR3 reads CASSEAANQPRHL.

A note on this clonotype: The junction differs from germline at one of its ends, possibly a read error. V is TRBV2 and J is TRBJ1-4; D not resolved. CDR1 and CDR2 (germline): SNHLY, FYNNEI. This CDR3 spans 12 amino acids. The CDR3 spells CASSYTEDGLLF. Here the CDR3 DNA reads TGTGCTAGCAGTTATACAGAGGACGGACTGTTGTTT.

V and J are TRBV11-2 and TRBJ2-7; tentative D call: TRBD2 (5 bases). In germline, CDR1 is SGHAT, CDR2 FQNNGV. This CDR3 has 14 residues. Trimming pared 7 bases from V and 3 bases from J, leaving 16 bases between. The CDR3 bases are TGTGCCAGCACCCTTGGGAGTTCCATCTACGAGCAGTACTTC. This encodes CASTLGSSIYEQYF. Drawing the rest from reference TRBV11-2 and TRBJ2-7, the complete variable domain is EAGVAQSPRYKIIEKRQSVAFWCNPISGHATLYWYQQILGQGPKLLIQFQNNGVVDDSQLPKDRFSAERLKGVDSTLKIQPAKLEDSAVYLCASTLGSSIYEQYFGPGTRLTVT.

This clonotype came up many times. The chain carries TRBV6-1 and TRBJ2-7, with 8 bases lining up with TRBD2. Germline CDR1 MNHNS, CDR2 SASEGT. The length of the CDR3 is 14 residues. V was clipped by 3 bases and J by 3 bases; unmatched bases: 4. DNA for the CDR3: TGTGCCAGCAGTGACAGCGGGAGAGGCTACGAGCAGTACTTC. This codes for CASSDSGRGYEQYF.

To note about this clonotype: In this CDR3 the conserved last residue, phenylalanine or tryptophan, is missing, so a read error is likely. The V and J genes are TRBV11-1 and TRBJ2-4, with 8 bases matching TRBD1. The CDR3 has 17 residues. The V gene's germline CDR1 is SGHAT and CDR2 FQDESV (reference sequence). In DNA form, the CDR3 reads TGTACCAGCAGTTCTCCTGGACAGGGAGCATCAAAAAACATTCAGTACTCC. This translates into CTSSSPGQGASKNIQYS.